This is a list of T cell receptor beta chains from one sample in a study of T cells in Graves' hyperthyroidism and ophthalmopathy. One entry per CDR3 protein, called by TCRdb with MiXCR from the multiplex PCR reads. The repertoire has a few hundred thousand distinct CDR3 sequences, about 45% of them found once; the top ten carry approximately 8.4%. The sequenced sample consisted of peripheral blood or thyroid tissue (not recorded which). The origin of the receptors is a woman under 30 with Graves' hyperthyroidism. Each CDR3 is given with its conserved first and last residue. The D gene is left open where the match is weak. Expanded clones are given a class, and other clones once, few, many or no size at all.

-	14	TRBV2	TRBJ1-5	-	CASRARLAQETQHF	TGTGCCAGCAGGGCCAGACTAGCGCAAGAGACCCAGCATTTT
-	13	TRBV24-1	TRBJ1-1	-	CATSDPGSTEAFF	TGTGCCACCAGTGACCCCGGGAGCACTGAAGCTTTCTTT
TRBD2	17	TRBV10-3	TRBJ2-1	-	CAISPGTSVSSYNEQFF	TGTGCCATCAGTCCCGGGACTAGCGTAAGCTCCTACAATGAGCAGTTCTTC
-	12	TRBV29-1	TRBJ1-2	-	CSLLETGYGYTF	TGCAGCTTGTTGGAGACGGGGTATGGCTACACCTTC
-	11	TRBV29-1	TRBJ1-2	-	CSVDETGGYTF	TGCAGCGTTGACGAGACAGGAGGCTACACCTTC
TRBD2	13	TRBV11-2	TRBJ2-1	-	CATTSEGKNEQFF	TGTGCCACCACTAGCGAAGGGAAGAATGAGCAGTTCTTC
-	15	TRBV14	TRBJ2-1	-	CASSQTGQRGAEQFF	TGTGCCAGCAGCCAGACGGGGCAGAGGGGCGCCGAGCAGTTCTTC
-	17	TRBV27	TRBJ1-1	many	CASSFSGRVRANTEAFF	TGTGCCAGCAGTTTTAGCGGGCGGGTCCGCGCGAACACTGAAGCTTTCTTT
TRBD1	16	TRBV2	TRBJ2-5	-	CASSTDRGRGMETQYF	TGTGCCAGCAGTACGGACAGGGGGAGAGGAATGGAGACCCAGTACTTC
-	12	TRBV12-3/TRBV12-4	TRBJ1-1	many	CASSLFRAEAFF	TGTGCCAGCAGTTTATTTCGGGCTGAAGCTTTCTTT
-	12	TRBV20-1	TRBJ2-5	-	CSAKDLGKTQYF	TGCAGTGCTAAGGACCTCGGAAAGACCCAGTACTTC
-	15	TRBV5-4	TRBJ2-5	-	CASSLFGRGYETQYF	TGTGCCAGCAGCTTGTTTGGCAGGGGATATGAGACCCAGTACTTC
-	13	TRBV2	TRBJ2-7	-	CARVPGPRDEQYF	TGTGCTAGAGTCCCGGGGCCGAGGGACGAGCAGTACTTC
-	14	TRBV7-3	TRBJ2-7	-	CASSLTSGQPQQYF	TGTGCCAGCAGCTTAACGTCTGGTCAGCCCCAGCAGTACTTC
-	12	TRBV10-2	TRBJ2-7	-	CASIEGNYEQYF	TGCGCCAGCATTGAGGGAAATTACGAGCAGTACTTC
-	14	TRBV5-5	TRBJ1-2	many	CASSLDQGPYGYTF	TGTGCCAGCAGCTTGGACCAGGGACCCTATGGCTACACCTTC
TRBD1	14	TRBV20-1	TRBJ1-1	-	CSAKGKGGDSEAFF	TGCAGTGCTAAGGGGAAAGGGGGCGATTCTGAAGCTTTCTTT
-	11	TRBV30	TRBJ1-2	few	CAWSVAGGYTF	TGTGCCTGGAGTGTGGCAGGCGGCTACACCTTC
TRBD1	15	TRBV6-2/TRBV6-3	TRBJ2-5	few	CASSYSRDRVETQYF	TGTGCCAGCAGTTACTCGAGGGACAGGGTCGAGACCCAGTACTTC